These 29 T cell receptor beta chains share one sample of origin, sequenced in a study of CD8 T cells in ankylosing spondylitis. TCRdb itself ran the 5' RACE reads through MiXCR, one entry per CDR3 protein. The table shows roughly 240,000 distinct CDR3 sequences, with roughly 8.2% occurring only once. Specimen: blood, either unsorted or a sorted T cell fraction (not recorded which). These receptors came from a female donor with ankylosing spondylitis or in good health (not recorded which).

This clonotype has only a few counts. This chain joins TRBV7-9 and TRBJ1-2, with TRBD1 matching over 11 bases. The trim removed 4 bases at V and 8 bases at J, leaving 9 bases unmatched. From germline, CDR1 is SEHNR and CDR2 FQNEAQ (reference sequence). CDR3 length: 15 amino acids. CDR3 bases: TGTGCCAGCAGCTCGTCCCGGACAGGGGGCCGGGGCTACACCTTC. It specifies CASSSSRTGGRGYTF.

This clonotype was seen ten or more times. This chain joins TRBV6-2 or TRBV6-3 and TRBJ2-1; the D gene is possibly TRBD1 (6 bases). CDR1 is MNHEY and CDR2 is SVGEGT in the germline V gene. There are 17 residues in the CDR3. V shed 7 bases and J shed 5 bases, with 24 bases lying between them. CDR3 residues: CASTGTFGTTRDNEQFF. In nucleotides, the CDR3 is TGTGCCAGCACTGGTACTTTCGGGACAACCAGGGACAATGAGCAGTTCTTC.

This clonotype appeared many times. The rearrangement links TRBV6-5 to TRBJ2-5; the D call may be TRBD1 or TRBD2 (5 bases each). CDR1 is MNHEY and CDR2 is SVGAGI in the germline V gene. V shed 0 bases and J shed 3 bases, with 14 bases lying between them. The CDR3 is made up of 16 amino acids. The CDR3 region has the DNA TGTGCCAGCAGTTACTCCAAAACAGGACTGAAAGAGACCCAGTACTTC. Translated: CASSYSKTGLKETQYF.

This clonotype was counted many times. The V and J genes are TRBV2 and TRBJ2-1, with D unresolved. CDR3 size: 15 residues. Germline CDR1 is SNHLY and CDR2 is FYNNEI. Trimming took 1 base from V and 0 from J, leaving 7 bases between them. The CDR3 sequence: CASSEENFSYNEQFF. The DNA of the CDR3 is TGTGCCAGCAGTGAAGAAAACTTCTCCTACAATGAGCAGTTCTTC.

This clonotype was observed at least ten times. The V gene is TRBV27, the J gene TRBJ2-1; the D is unclear. V lost 5 bases and J 9 bases, leaving 14 bases between the germline ends. This CDR3 contains 13 residues. Germline CDR1 is MNHEY and CDR2 is SMNVEV (reference sequence). The CDR3: CASSPSWLGEQFF. The DNA for the CDR3 is TGTGCCAGCAGTCCATCCTGGTTGGGTGAGCAGTTCTTC.

In its sample, this clonotype was seen many times. The CDR3 protein is CSVTGALETQYF. CDR3 DNA: TGCAGTGTCACAGGGGCGCTTGAGACCCAGTACTTC. The chain carries TRBV20-1 and TRBJ2-5; TRBD1 matches 7 bases. CDR3 length: 12 residues. Germline CDR1 reads DFQATT; CDR2 reads SNEGSKA (reference sequence). The junction had 7 bases not matched to a gene; V was cut back by 7 bases and J by 5 bases.

This clonotype was recorded many times. The rearrangement uses TRBV12-3 or TRBV12-4 and TRBJ2-7, with TRBD1 matching 8 bases. The CDR3 runs 15 residues. V shed 5 bases, J shed 0 bases, and the junction held 6 bases outside the gene matches. CDR3 region: CASSIGDRISYEQYF. The CDR3 bases are TGTGCCAGCAGTATCGGGGACAGGATCTCCTACGAGCAGTACTTC.

The V and J genes are TRBV6-2 or TRBV6-3 and TRBJ2-1; no reliable D call. Looked up from germline, CDR1 is MNHEY and CDR2 is SVGEGT. V was pared by 2 bases and J by 5 bases, with 4 bases between. The CDR3 consists of 12 residues. This chain's CDR3 is CASSYNHNEQFF. The CDR3 coding sequence is TGTGCCAGCAGTTACAATCACAATGAGCAGTTCTTC.

This clonotype was seen a handful of times. The rearrangement joins TRBV6-2 or TRBV6-3 to TRBJ1-2, with D possibly matching TRBD1 (5 bases). V was trimmed by 2 bases and J by 4 bases, leaving 14 bases between them. Germline CDR1 reads MNHEY; CDR2 reads SVGEGT. The CDR3 runs to 15 residues. CDR3 sequence (DNA): TGTGCCAGCAGTTACGGCCAGGGTGGTACCTATGGCTACACCTTC. This gives the protein CASSYGQGGTYGYTF.

Ten or more counts support this clonotype. The J gene is TRBJ2-1, the V gene TRBV5-1, with a possible D match to TRBD1 (6 bases). The CDR3 is 11 amino acids. Germline V gene data show CDR1 as SGHRS and CDR2 as YFSETQ. Trimming removed 4 bases at V and 10 bases at J, with 9 bases between. Here the CDR3 DNA reads TGCGCCAGCAGCCCGGACAGAGAGCAGTTCTTC. Its translation: CASSPDREQFF. Filled out from reference TRBV5-1 and TRBJ2-1, the complete variable domain reads KAGVTQTPRYLIKTRGQQVTLSCSPISGHRSVSWYQQTPGQGLQFLFEYFSETQRNKGNFPGRFSGRQFSNSRSEMNVSTLELGDSALYLCASSPDREQFFGPGTRLTVL.

At least ten counts were recorded for this clonotype. The rearrangement uses TRBV7-2 and TRBJ2-5; 8 bases agree with TRBD2. CDR3 length equals 15 residues. Trimming removed 1 base from V and 5 bases from J; junction bases left unmatched: 6. From germline, CDR1 is SGHTA and CDR2 FQGNSA. CDR3 sequence reads: CASSLGASGWETQYF. CDR3 coding DNA: TGTGCCAGCAGCTTAGGGGCTAGCGGGTGGGAGACCCAGTACTTC.

This clonotype was seen at least ten times. The gene calls are TRBV6-2 or TRBV6-3 and TRBJ1-1, with no clear D. The length of the CDR3 is 13 residues. The germline V and J ends were trimmed by 2 bases and 5 bases, with 9 bases remaining between them. The V gene's germline CDR1 is MNHEY and CDR2 SVGEGT. Here the CDR3 reads CASSYVGRTEAFF. The CDR3 nucleotides read TGTGCCAGCAGTTACGTGGGGAGGACTGAAGCTTTCTTT.

This clonotype was seen many times. This chain uses TRBV29-1 with TRBJ2-5; TRBD1 is a possible D gene (5 bases). This CDR3 is 11 amino acids long. Germline values: CDR1 SQVTM, CDR2 ANQGSEA. Trimming shortened V by 4 bases and J by 5 bases, and 8 bases separated the two germline ends. The CDR3 region is CSVGQWETQYF. The CDR3 coding sequence is TGCAGCGTTGGACAGTGGGAGACCCAGTACTTC.

This clonotype has ten or more counts. CDR3 nucleotide sequence: TGCAGCGTTGCTCCCTGGGGTCGGGATCAGCCCCAGCATTTT. Its protein is CSVAPWGRDQPQHF. The chain couples TRBV29-1 to TRBJ1-5; unclear D gene. The V gene's germline CDR1 is SQVTM and CDR2 ANQGSEA. The CDR3 runs to 14 residues. The germline V and J ends were trimmed by 4 bases and 5 bases, with 15 bases remaining between them.

This clonotype was picked up many times. V is TRBV12-3 or TRBV12-4 and J is TRBJ2-1; D assignment may be TRBD1 or TRBD2 (5 bases each). V was cut by 6 bases and J by 5 bases, with 20 bases left in between. The CDR3 has 16 residues. The CDR3 coding sequence is TGTGCCAGCAGCATGACTTGGGGGACGGCAAACAATGAGCAGTTCTTC. Residues: CASSMTWGTANNEQFF.

The J gene is TRBJ1-1, the V gene TRBV30; D not resolved. Trimming shortened V by 2 bases and J by 4 bases, and 8 bases separated the two germline ends. The CDR3 is 12 residues long. Germline CDR1 is GTSNPN and CDR2 is SVGIG (reference sequence). CDR3 protein: CAWSIGPTEAFF. CDR3 in DNA: TGTGCCTGGAGTATCGGGCCCACTGAAGCTTTCTTT.

This clonotype has at least ten counts. The chain has TRBV7-8 and TRBJ1-4; D remains unclear. Trimming stripped 2 bases from V and 7 bases from J, with 11 bases between. Germline V CDR1 and CDR2: SGHVS, FQNEAQ. The CDR3 consists of 14 residues. The DNA of the CDR3 is TGTGCCAGCAGCTTATTGGGGAGGCCTGAAAAACTGTTTTTT. This codes for CASSLLGRPEKLFF.

This clonotype showed up just a few times. The V call is TRBV11-3, the J call TRBJ2-1, with D perhaps TRBD1 or TRBD2 (6 bases each). The CDR3 has 15 amino acids. The germline V gene encodes CDR1 SGHNT and CDR2 YENEEA. V was cut by 4 bases and J by 8 bases, with 18 bases left in between. This chain's CDR3 is CASSSRAEGGHEQFF. In DNA form, the CDR3 reads TGTGCCAGCAGCTCCCGGGCCGAGGGGGGCCATGAGCAGTTCTTC. The entire variable domain, with the rest obtained from reference TRBV11-3 and TRBJ2-1, is as follows: EAGVVQSPRYKIIEKKQPVAFWCNPISGHNTLYWYLQNLGQGPELLIRYENEEAVDDSQLPKDRFSAERLKGVDSTLKIQPAELGDSAVYLCASSSRAEGGHEQFFGPGTRLTVL.

This clonotype was seen a handful of times. V gene TRBV6-2 or TRBV6-3 combines with J gene TRBJ1-5; TRBD1 matches at 8 bases. Trimming cost V 2 bases and J 3 bases; bases outside gene matches: 6. This CDR3 spans 16 amino acids. The V gene's germline CDR1 is MNHEY and CDR2 SVGEGT. In nucleotides, the CDR3 is TGTGCCAGCAGTTACAGGGACAGGTCCTACAATCAGCCCCAGCATTTT. Protein: CASSYRDRSYNQPQHF.

This clonotype occurred many times. V is TRBV29-1 and J is TRBJ2-1; 7 nucleotides agree with TRBD1. The CDR3 consists of 14 residues. CDR1 and CDR2 from the germline V gene are SQVTM and ANQGSEA. The V and J ends lost 2 bases and 6 bases, in that order; junction bases with no gene match: 7. The CDR3 protein is CSVERGLAFNEQFF. CDR3 nucleotide sequence: TGCAGCGTTGAAAGGGGGCTAGCCTTCAATGAGCAGTTCTTC.

This clonotype was detected ten times or more. The chain recombines TRBV5-5 with TRBJ2-7, with 7 bases that match TRBD1. Germline V CDR1 and CDR2: SGHKS, YYEKEE (reference sequence). Unmatched junction bases numbered 4, after V lost 2 bases and J lost 2 bases. The CDR3 spans 14 residues. The CDR3 DNA reads TGTGCCAGCAGCTTCTGGACAGGAGCCTACGAGCAGTACTTC. Its protein product is CASSFWTGAYEQYF.

At least ten counts were recorded for this clonotype. This chain connects TRBV21-1 to TRBJ1-5; the table calls TRBD1, which could not be checked here. TRBV21-1 is deemed a pseudogene. The CDR3 spans 17 residues. CDR3 in amino acids: CASSSYLDRGRGQPQHF. In DNA, the CDR3 is TGTGCCAGCAGCTCTTACCTGGACAGGGGGCGCGGTCAGCCCCAGCATTTT.

Ten or more counts support this clonotype. V usage is TRBV20-1 and J usage is TRBJ2-3, with 10 bases that match TRBD2. Germline trimming cut 7 bases from V and 6 bases from J; bases unmatched to any gene: 10. The CDR3 is 14 residues long. The V gene's germline CDR1 is DFQATT and CDR2 SNEGSKA (reference sequence). This chain's CDR3 is CSGSKREGPDTQYF. The CDR3 coding sequence is TGCAGTGGTAGCAAGCGGGAGGGCCCGGATACGCAGTATTTT.

This clonotype came up once. One junction end disagrees with the germline gene, perhaps due to a read error. The chain combines TRBV7-2 with TRBJ2-3; 9 bases match TRBD2. CDR3 length: 16 amino acids. Germline V gene data show CDR1 as SGHTA and CDR2 as FQGNSA. This chain's CDR3 is CAISFRSGGRADTQYF. The DNA for the CDR3 is TGTGCCATCAGCTTCCGCTCCGGCGGGAGGGCAGATACGCAGTATTTT.

This clonotype appeared many times. The V call is TRBV20-1, the J call TRBJ1-1, with D unclear. CDR1 and CDR2 from the germline V gene are DFQATT and SNEGSKA (reference sequence). This CDR3 is built from 13 residues. V was pared by 0 bases and J by 0 bases, with 5 bases between. The chain's CDR3 is CSARDWLNTEAFF. Here the CDR3 DNA reads TGCAGTGCTAGAGATTGGTTGAACACTGAAGCTTTCTTT.

In its sample, this clonotype was seen many times. The chain couples TRBV5-1 to TRBJ1-1; no firm D call. CDR1 and CDR2 from the germline V gene are SGHRS and YFSETQ. V lost 4 bases, J lost 1 base, and 8 bases lay in between. The CDR3 covers 13 residues. DNA for the CDR3: TGCGCCAGCAGCCCAGTAAGGAACACTGAAGCTTTCTTT. Amino acids: CASSPVRNTEAFF.

This clonotype has ten or more counts. The gene calls are TRBV20-1 and TRBJ2-7; 9 bases map to TRBD1. J was trimmed by 5 bases and V by 0 bases; bases with no gene match: 8. The CDR3 runs to 15 residues. Germline loops: CDR1 DFQATT, CDR2 SNEGSKA (reference sequence). CDR3 loop: CSARDLGTGINEQYF. CDR3 nucleotide sequence: TGCAGTGCTAGAGATCTAGGGACAGGGATAAACGAGCAGTACTTC.

This clonotype was seen ten or more times. This rearrangement joins TRBV5-1 to TRBJ2-6; no definite D call. Trimming removed 6 bases from V and 1 base from J, with 14 bases in between. Germline-derived CDR1 and CDR2 are SGHRS and YFSETQ. The CDR3 spans 16 residues. The chain's CDR3 is CASNSVPLSGANVLTF. As DNA, the CDR3 is TGCGCCAGCAACAGCGTCCCCCTTTCTGGGGCCAACGTCCTGACTTTC.

Many counts were recorded for this clonotype. V usage is TRBV29-1 and J usage is TRBJ2-7; 7 bases map to TRBD1. Germline V lookup: CDR1 SQVTM, CDR2 ANQGSEA. The CDR3 contains 14 residues. V was clipped by 4 bases and J by 3 bases; unmatched bases: 9. DNA for the CDR3: TGCAGCGTTGTCAAGGGGGCCCGAGACTACGAGCAGTACTTC. It codes for CSVVKGARDYEQYF.